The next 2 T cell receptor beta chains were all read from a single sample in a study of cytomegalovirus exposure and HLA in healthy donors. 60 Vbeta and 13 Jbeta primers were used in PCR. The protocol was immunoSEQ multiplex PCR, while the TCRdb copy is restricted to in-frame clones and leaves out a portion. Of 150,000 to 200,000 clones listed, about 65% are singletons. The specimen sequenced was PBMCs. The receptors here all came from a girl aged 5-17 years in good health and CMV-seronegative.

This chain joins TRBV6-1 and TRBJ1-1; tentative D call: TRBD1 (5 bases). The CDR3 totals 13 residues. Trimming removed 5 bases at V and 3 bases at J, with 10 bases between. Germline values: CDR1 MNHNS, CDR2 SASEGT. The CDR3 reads CASSPRGDTEAFF. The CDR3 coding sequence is TGTGCCAGCAGTCCCCGGGGGGACACTGAAGCTTTCTTT.

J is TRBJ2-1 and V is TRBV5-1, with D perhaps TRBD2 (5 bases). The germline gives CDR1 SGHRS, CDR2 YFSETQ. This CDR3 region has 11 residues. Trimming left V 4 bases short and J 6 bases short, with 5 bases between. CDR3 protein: CASSGSNEQFF. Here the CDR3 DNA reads TGCGCCAGCAGCGGGAGCAATGAGCAGTTCTTC.